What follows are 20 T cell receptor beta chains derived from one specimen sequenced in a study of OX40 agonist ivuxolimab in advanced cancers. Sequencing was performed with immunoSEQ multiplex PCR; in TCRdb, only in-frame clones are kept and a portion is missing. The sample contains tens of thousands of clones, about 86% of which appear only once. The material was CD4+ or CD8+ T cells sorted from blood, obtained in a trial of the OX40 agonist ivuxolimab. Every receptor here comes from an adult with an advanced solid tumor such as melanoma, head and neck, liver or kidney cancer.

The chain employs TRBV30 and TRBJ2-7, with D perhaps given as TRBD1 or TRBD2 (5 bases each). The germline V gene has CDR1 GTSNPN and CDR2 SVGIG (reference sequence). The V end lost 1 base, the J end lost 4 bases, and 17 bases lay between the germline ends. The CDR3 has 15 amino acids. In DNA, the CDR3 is TGTGCCTGGAGTGGGGTGGGACCACAAATATACGAGCAGTACTTC. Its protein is CAWSGVGPQIYEQYF. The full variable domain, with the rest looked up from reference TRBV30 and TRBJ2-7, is SQTIHQWPATLVQPVGSPLSLECTVEGTSNPNLYWYRQAAGRGLQLLFYSVGIGQISSEVPQNLSASRPQDRQFILSSKKLLLSDSGFYLCAWSGVGPQIYEQYFGPGTRLTVT.

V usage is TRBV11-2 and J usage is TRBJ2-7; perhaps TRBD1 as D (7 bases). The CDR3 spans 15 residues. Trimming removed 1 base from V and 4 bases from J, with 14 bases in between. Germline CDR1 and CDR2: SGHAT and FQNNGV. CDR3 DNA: TGTGCCAGCAGCTTAGGGAGACAGGGAGGTTACGAGCAGTACTTC. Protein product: CASSLGRQGGYEQYF. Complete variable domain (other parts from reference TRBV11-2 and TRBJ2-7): EAGVAQSPRYKIIEKRQSVAFWCNPISGHATLYWYQQILGQGPKLLIQFQNNGVVDDSQLPKDRFSAERLKGVDSTLKIQPAKLEDSAVYLCASSLGRQGGYEQYFGPGTRLTVT.

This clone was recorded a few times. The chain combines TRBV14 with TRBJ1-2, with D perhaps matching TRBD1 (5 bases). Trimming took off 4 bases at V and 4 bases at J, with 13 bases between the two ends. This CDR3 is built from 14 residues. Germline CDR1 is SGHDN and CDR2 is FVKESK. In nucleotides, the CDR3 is TGTGCCAGCAGCCCGACAGCGACCATCTATGGCTACACCTTC. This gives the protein CASSPTATIYGYTF.

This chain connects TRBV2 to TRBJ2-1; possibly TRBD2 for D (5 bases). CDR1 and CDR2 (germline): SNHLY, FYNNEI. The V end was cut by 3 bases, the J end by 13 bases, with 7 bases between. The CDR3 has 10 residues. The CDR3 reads CASSERDQFF. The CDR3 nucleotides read TGTGCCAGCAGTGAGAGGGATCAGTTCTTC.

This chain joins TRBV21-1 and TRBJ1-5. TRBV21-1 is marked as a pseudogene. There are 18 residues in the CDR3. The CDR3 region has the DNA TGTGCCAGCAACCCCCGAATTAACGATCTGAGTAGCAATCAGCCCCAGCATTTT. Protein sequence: CASNPRINDLSSNQPQHF.

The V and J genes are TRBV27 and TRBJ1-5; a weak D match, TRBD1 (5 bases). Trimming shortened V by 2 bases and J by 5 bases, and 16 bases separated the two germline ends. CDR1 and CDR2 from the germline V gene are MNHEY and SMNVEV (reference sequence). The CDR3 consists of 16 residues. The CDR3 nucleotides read TGTGCCAGCAGTTTAATCGCCAACAGGTTCCATCAGCCCCAGCATTTT. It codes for CASSLIANRFHQPQHF.

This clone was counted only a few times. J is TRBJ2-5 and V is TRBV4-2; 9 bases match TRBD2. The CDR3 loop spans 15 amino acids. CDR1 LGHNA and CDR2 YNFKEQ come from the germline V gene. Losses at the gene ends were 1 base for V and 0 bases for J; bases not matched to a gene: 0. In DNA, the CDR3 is TGTGCCAGCAGCCAAGTAGCGGGGGACCAAGAGACCCAGTACTTC. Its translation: CASSQVAGDQETQYF.

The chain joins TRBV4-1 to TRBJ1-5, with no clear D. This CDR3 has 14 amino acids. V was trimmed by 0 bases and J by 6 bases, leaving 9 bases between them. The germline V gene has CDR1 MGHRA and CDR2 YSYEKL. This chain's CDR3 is CASSQEGGFQPQHF. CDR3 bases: TGCGCCAGCAGCCAAGAAGGAGGGTTTCAGCCCCAGCATTTT.

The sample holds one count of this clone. This CDR3 is CASSIGYLGYTF. CDR3 DNA: TGTGCCAGTAGTATTGGCTACCTCGGCTACACCTTC. V is TRBV19 and J is TRBJ1-2; no clear D gene. This CDR3 is 12 amino acids long. The V gene lost 3 bases and the J gene lost 8 bases, with 10 bases spanning the gap. Germline CDR1 reads LNHDA; CDR2 reads SQIVND (reference sequence). The full variable domain, completed using reference TRBV19 and TRBJ1-2, is DGGITQSPKYLFRKEGQNVTLSCEQNLNHDAMYWYRQDPGQGLRLIYYSQIVNDFQKGDIAEGYSVSREKKESFPLTVTSAQKNPTAFYLCASSIGYLGYTFGSGTRLTVV.

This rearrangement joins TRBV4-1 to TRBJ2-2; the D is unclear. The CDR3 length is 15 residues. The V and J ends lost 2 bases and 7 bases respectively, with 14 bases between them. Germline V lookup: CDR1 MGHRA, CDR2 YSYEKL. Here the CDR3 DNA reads TGCGCCAGCAGCCAAAACTGGGCGTATGGCGGGGAGCTGTTTTTT. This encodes CASSQNWAYGGELFF.

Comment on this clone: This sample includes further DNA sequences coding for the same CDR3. The CDR3: CASSPPNTEAFF. CDR3 bases: TGTGCCAGCAGCCCCCCCAACACTGAAGCTTTCTTT. This chain joins TRBV5-4 and TRBJ1-1; D is unclear. This CDR3 contains 12 residues. CDR1 SGHNT and CDR2 YYREEE come from the germline V gene (reference sequence). Trimming took off 4 bases at V and 2 bases at J, with 6 bases between the two ends.

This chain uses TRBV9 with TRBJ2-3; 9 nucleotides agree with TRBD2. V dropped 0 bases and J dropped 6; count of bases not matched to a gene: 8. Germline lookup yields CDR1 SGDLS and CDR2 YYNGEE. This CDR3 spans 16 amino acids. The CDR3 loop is CASSVVPSGVKDTQYF. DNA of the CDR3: TGTGCCAGCAGCGTAGTTCCTAGCGGGGTCAAGGATACGCAGTATTTT.

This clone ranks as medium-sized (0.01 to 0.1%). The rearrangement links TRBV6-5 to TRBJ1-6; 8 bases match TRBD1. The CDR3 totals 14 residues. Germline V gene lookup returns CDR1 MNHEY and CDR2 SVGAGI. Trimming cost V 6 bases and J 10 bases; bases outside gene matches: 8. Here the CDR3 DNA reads TGTGCCAGCAGCCCTCGGACAGGGAGCTCACCCCTCCACTTT. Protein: CASSPRTGSSPLHF.

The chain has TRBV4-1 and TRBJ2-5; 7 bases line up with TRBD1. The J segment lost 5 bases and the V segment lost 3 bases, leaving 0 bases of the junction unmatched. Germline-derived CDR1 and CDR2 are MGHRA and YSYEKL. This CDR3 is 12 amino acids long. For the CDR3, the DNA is TGCGCCAGCAGCCAGGACAGGGAGACCCAGTACTTC. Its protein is CASSQDRETQYF.

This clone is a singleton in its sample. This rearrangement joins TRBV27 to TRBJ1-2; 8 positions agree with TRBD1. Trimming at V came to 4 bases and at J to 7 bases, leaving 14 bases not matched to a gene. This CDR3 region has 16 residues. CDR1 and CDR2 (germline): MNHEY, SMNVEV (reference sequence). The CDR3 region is CASSSGGPTTWRGYTF. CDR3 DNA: TGTGCCAGCAGTTCAGGGGGCCCGACGACTTGGCGTGGCTACACCTTC.

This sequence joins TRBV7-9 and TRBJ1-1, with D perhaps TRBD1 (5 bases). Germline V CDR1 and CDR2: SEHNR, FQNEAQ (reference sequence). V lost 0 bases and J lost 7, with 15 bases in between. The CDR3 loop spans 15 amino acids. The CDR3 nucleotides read TGTGCCAGCAGCTTAGCGCTAGGGGTGAGGCGTGAAGCTTTCTTT. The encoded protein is CASSLALGVRREAFF.

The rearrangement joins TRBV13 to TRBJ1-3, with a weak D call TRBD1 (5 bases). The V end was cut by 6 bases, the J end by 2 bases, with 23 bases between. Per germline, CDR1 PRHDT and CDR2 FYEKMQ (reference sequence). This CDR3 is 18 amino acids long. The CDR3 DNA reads TGTGCCAGCAGGGCCAGCCCGGAGGGGTTTGGACCTGGAAACACCATATATTTT. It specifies CASRASPEGFGPGNTIYF.

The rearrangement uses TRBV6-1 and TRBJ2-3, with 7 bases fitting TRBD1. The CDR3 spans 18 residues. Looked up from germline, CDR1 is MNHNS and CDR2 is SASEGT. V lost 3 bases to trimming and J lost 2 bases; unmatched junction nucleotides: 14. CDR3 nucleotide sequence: TGTGCCAGCAGTGACAGACAGGGACCAGCGAGCCACACAGATACGCAGTATTTT. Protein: CASSDRQGPASHTDTQYF.

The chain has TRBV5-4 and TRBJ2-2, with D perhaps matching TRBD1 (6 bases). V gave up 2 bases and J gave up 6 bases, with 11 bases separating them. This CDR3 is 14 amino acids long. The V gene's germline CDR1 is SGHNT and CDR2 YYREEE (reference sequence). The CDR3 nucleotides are TGTGCCAGCAGCTTTCAGGGGAGCGCCGGGGAGCTGTTTTTT. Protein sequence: CASSFQGSAGELFF.

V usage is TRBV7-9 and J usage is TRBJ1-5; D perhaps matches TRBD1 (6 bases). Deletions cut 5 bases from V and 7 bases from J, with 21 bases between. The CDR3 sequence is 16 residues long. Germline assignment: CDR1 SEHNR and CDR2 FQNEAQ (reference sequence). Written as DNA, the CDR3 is TGTGCCAGCAGCGCCGGACAGATCGGGAATGGACAGCCCCAGCATTTT. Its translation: CASSAGQIGNGQPQHF.